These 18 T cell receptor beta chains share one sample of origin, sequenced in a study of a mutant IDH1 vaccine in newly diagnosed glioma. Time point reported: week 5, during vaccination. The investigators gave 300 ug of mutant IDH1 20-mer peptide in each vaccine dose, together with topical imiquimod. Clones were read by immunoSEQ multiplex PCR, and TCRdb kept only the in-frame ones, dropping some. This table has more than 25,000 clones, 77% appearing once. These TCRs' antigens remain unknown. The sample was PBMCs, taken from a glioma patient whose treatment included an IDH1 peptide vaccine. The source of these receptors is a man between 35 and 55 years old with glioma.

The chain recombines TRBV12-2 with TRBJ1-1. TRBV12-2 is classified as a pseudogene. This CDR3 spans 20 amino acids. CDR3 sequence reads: CASRLVRQLDSNCMNTEAFF. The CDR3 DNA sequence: TGTGCAAGTCGCTTAGTACGTCAGTTGGATTCAAATTGCATGAACACTGAAGCTTTCTTT.

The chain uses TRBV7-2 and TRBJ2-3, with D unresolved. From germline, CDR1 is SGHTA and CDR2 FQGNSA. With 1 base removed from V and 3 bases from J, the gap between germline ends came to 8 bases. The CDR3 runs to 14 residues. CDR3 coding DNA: TGTGCCAGCAGCTTAGAAGGGCGGACAGATACGCAGTATTTT. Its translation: CASSLEGRTDTQYF.

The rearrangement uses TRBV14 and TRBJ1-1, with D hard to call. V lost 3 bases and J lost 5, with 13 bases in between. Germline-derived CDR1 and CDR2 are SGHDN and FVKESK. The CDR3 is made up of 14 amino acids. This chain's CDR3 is CASSQTRTRTEAFF. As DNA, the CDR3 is TGTGCCAGCAGCCAGACCCGGACTCGAACTGAAGCTTTCTTT.

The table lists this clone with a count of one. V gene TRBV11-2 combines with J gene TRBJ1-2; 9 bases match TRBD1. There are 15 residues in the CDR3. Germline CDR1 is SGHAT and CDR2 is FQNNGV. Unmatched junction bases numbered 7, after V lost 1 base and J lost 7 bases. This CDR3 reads CASSLVGTGSGGYTF. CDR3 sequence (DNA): TGTGCCAGCAGCTTAGTTGGGACAGGGAGTGGTGGCTACACCTTC.

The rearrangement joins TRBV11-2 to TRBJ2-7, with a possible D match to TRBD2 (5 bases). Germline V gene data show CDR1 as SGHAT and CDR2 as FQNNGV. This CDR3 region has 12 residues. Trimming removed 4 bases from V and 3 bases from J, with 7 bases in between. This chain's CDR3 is CASSSAGYEQYF. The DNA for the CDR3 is TGTGCCAGCAGCTCCGCGGGCTACGAGCAGTACTTC.

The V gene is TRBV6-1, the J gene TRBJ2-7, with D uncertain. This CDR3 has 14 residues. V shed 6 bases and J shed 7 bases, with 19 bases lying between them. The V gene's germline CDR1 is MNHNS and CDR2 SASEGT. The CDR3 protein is CASSLMSSYGEQYF. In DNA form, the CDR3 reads TGTGCCAGCAGCTTAATGAGCAGCTATGGAGAGCAGTACTTC.

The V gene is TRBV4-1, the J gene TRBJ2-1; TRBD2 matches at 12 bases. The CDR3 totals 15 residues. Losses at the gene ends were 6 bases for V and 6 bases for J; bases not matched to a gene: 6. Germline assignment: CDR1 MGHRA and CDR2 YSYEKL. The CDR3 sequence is CASRRTSGMVNEQFF. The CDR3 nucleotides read TGCGCCAGCAGACGGACTAGCGGGATGGTCAATGAGCAGTTCTTC.

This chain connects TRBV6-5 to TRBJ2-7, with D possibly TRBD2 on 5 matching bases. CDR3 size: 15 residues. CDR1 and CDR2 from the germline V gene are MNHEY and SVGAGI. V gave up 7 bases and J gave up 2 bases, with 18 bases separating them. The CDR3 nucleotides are TGTGCCAGCACGGGGAGCGCCCTGTCCGCCTACGAGCAGTACTTC. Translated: CASTGSALSAYEQYF.

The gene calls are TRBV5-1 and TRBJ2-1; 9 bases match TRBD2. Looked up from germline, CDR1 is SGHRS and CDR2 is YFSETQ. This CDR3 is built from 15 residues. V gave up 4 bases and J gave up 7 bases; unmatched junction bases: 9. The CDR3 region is CASSASSGSRNEQFF. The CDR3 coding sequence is TGCGCCAGCAGCGCAAGTAGCGGGAGTAGGAATGAGCAGTTCTTC.

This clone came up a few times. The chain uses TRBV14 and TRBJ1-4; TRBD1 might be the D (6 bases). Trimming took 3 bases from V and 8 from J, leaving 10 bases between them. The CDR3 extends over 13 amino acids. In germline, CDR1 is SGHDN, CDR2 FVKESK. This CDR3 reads CASSQNRAEKLFF. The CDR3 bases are TGTGCCAGCAGCCAGAACAGGGCCGAAAAACTGTTTTTT. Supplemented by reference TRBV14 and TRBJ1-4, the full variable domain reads EAGVTQFPSHSVIEKGQTVTLRCDPISGHDNLYWYRRVMGKEIKFLLHFVKESKQDESGMPNNRFLAERTGGTYSTLKVQPAELEDSGVYFCASSQNRAEKLFFGSGTQLSVL.

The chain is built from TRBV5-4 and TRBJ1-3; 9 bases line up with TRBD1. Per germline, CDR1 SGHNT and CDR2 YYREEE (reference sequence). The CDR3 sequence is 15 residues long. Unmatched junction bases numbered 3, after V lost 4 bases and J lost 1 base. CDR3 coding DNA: TGTGCCAGCAGCCCCGGGACAGGGTCTGGAAACACCATATATTTT. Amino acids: CASSPGTGSGNTIYF.

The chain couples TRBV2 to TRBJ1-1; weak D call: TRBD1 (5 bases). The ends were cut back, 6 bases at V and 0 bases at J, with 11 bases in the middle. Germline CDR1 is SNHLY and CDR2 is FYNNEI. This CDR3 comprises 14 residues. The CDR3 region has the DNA TGTGCCAGCAGGGAACAGGAATTGAACACTGAAGCTTTCTTT. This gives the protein CASREQELNTEAFF.

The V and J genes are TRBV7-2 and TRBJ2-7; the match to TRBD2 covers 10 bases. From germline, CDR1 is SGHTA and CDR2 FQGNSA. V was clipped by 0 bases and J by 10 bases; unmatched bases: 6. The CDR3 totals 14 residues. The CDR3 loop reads CASSLAGAGGPQYV. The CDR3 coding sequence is TGTGCCAGCAGCTTAGCGGGAGCGGGAGGGCCCCAGTACGTC.

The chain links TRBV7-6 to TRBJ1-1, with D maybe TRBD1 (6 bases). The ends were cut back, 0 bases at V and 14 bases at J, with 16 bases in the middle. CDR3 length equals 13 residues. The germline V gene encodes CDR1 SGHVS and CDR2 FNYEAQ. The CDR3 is CASSLALGAEQFF. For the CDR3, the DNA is TGTGCCAGCAGCTTAGCCCTGGGGGCGGAGCAGTTCTTT.

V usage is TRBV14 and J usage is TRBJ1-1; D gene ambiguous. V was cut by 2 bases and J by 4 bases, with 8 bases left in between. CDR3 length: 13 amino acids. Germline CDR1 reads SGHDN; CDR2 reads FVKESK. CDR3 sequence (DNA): TGTGCCAGCAGCCAAAATTCGGGCACTGAAGCTTTCTTT. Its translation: CASSQNSGTEAFF.

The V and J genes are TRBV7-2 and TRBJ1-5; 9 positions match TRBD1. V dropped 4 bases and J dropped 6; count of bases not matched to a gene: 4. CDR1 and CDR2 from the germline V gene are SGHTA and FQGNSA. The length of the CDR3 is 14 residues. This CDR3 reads CASSSQGAGQPQHF. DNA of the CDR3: TGTGCCAGCAGCTCACAGGGGGCGGGTCAGCCCCAGCATTTT.

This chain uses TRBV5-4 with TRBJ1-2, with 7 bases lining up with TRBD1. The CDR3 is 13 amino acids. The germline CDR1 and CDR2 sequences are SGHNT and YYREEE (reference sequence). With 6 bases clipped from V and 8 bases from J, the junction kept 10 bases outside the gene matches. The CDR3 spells CASTKDRARGYTF. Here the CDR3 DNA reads TGTGCCAGCACCAAAGACAGGGCTCGGGGCTACACCTTC.

In DNA, the CDR3 is TGTGCCAGCAGCTGGGGACAGGGGAATGAGCAGTTCTTC. Its protein is CASSWGQGNEQFF. This chain uses TRBV11-2 with TRBJ2-1, with 10 bases identical to TRBD1. CDR3 length: 13 amino acids. Germline V gene lookup returns CDR1 SGHAT and CDR2 FQNNGV. Trimming removed 4 bases from V and 7 bases from J; junction bases left unmatched: 1.